The T cell receptor (beta chain) described here comes from a study of shared T cell receptors in the human thymus listed by TCRdb under 2021. With regard to the full study: The study examined how self-reactive, shared T-cell receptor alpha chains are generated in the human thymus.

The CDR3 goes from the cysteine to the phenylalanine over 17 residues. This entry keeps only the CDR3 DNA: 51 bases, framed from base 1. Cut back by 6 bases and 3 bases, the V and J ends lie 24 bases apart. From the germline V gene, CDR1 is KGHSH and CDR2 is LQKENI. Library preparation employed the immunoSEQ multiplex PCR assay. Entries here come from immuneACCESS through TCRdb and include only in-frame sequences with V and J called. Some clones fail to appear in such tables; in the studies checked, an unresolved V gene covers under half of the shortfall, and the cause of the remainder is unknown. The sample includes 600,000 or so clones, with about 87% observed a single time. The ten top clones hold 0.0094% of the sample. Worth noting for this clone: Its antigen target is currently unknown. Base qualities are not provided; no much larger clone lies one nucleotide away.

In addition, the sample was reused for a study of human thymus T cells. As the second paper documents: In Finland, the donors were immunologically healthy infants who were having open corrective cardiac surgery for congenital heart defects. The thymus tissue came from surgical resects taken out during corrective cardiac surgery. Both the thymic and the peripheral blood repertoires appeared to show biased V and J gene segment usage. According to the related research, thymic TCR repertoires were highly overlapping among unrelated individuals. TCR alpha and beta repertoires from fewer than ten infant thymus samples and four related peripheral blood samples were characterized in the study. Donor ages ranged from about 6 to 250 days, and the cohort comprised about six male and a couple of female infants. Thymocytes were mechanically released from the tissue and were stored as pellets of 10-30 million cells at -70 degrees C. A QIAsymphony instrument was used to extract genomic DNA from the frozen cell pellets. The immunoSEQ multiplex PCR assay was used to amplify the TCRB and TCRAD loci from a standardized amount of quality-controlled genomic DNA. Amplicons spanned the V(D)J region at a length sufficient to cover the CDR3 and identify V and J genes. The amplicons were sequenced on an Illumina platform via the commercial immunoSEQ service. Primer bias and sequencing errors were corrected using previously described methods, and TCRAD and TCRB definitions followed the IMGT database. immunoSEQ Analyzer 3.0 and VDJTools were used for repertoire analysis, which covered basic statistics, V/J segment usage, diversity estimates, rarefaction and pairwise overlap. Diversity was estimated using the Chao1, ChaoE, Efron-Thisted, Shannon and inverse Simpson indices, and was also estimated on datasets down-sampled to the size of the smallest sample. For repertoire overlap, CDR3 nucleotide sequence, V gene and J gene had to match strictly, and clustering was done by Jaccard-based multidimensional scaling. Thymus samples yielded on average around 800,000 unique TCRB clonotypes, compared with 75,000 to 100,000 from blood samples.

Here the chain combines TRBV18 and TRBJ2-7; TRBD1 is perhaps the D gene, given 6 matching bases. This TCR was sampled from a boy younger than two with a congenital heart defect. Donor details come from another sample of the same person, matched by shared clones. The sequencing sample was made of thymocytes. The DNA reads as follows: TGTGCCAGCTCCATCAGGACAGAGGCAACTTCCTACTACGAGCAGTACTTC. Protein translation: CASSIRTEATSYYEQYF.